Sequencing of this T cell receptor beta chain was carried out in a study of shared clonotypes between healthy human individuals. The repertoire was sequenced with immunoSEQ multiplex PCR; TCRdb's copy has only in-frame clones and lacks some. This table holds about a million clones, 76% found once. Trimming pared 4 bases from V and 5 bases from J, leaving 7 bases between. The CDR3 covers 12 residues. Germline values: CDR1 SGHKS, CDR2 YYEKEE (reference sequence). The donors were adults (healthy and HIV-negative) with no recent acute infections or vaccinations. The chain is built from TRBV5-5 and TRBJ1-5; no reliable D call. The specimen was memory CD4+ T cells sorted from blood. Specified subset: CD45RA-negative fraction. The clonotype was recovered from a man aged 18 to 35 in good health. CDR3 amino acids: CASSLNDQPQHF. For the CDR3, the DNA is TGTGCCAGCAGCCTGAATGATCAGCCCCAGCATTTT.